This T cell receptor beta chain was retrieved from a study of PD-1 blockade in classical Hodgkin lymphoma. The study, taken as a whole, reports: Newly diagnosed patients had diversity similar to the baseline diversity of complete responders. Possibly reflecting disease activity or prior therapy, repertoire differences have causes that remain undefined. Unlike CD8+ TCR diversity, which did not rise significantly by C4D1, CD4+ TCR diversity did.

The time point here: cycle 4 day 1 (C4D1), after more than 5 weeks of nivolumab. No patient escaped relapse after autologous stem cell transplantation, and brentuximab vedotin exposure varied. The CDR3 sequence is 17 residues long. Trimming removed 1 base from V and 1 base from J, with 14 bases in between. Looked up from germline, CDR1 is LNHDA and CDR2 is SQIVND (reference sequence). Measured with immunoSEQ multiplex PCR; TCRdb has only the in-frame clones, and not every one. The sample carries over 25,000 clones, around 72% recorded once. Details on this clone: What it recognizes is unknown.

The TCR was taken from a human donor with classical Hodgkin lymphoma. The source was peripheral blood mononuclear cells (PBMCs), collected before the fourth cycle of nivolumab. The chain uses TRBV19 and TRBJ1-5; the D gene is possibly TRBD1 (5 bases). The CDR3 spells CASSIGAGRQSNQPQHF. CDR3 DNA: TGTGCCAGTAGTATAGGAGCAGGGAGGCAGAGCAATCAGCCCCAGCATTTT.